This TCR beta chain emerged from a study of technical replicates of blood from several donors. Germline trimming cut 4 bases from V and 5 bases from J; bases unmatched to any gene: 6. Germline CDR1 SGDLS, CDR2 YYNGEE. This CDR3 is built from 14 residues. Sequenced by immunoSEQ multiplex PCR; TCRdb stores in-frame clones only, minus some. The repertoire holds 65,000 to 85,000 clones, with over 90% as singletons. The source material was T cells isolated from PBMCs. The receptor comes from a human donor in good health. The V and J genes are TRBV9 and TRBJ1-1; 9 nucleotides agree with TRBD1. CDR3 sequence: CASSTQTGGTEAFF. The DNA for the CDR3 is TGTGCCAGCAGCACCCAGACAGGGGGTACTGAAGCTTTCTTT.